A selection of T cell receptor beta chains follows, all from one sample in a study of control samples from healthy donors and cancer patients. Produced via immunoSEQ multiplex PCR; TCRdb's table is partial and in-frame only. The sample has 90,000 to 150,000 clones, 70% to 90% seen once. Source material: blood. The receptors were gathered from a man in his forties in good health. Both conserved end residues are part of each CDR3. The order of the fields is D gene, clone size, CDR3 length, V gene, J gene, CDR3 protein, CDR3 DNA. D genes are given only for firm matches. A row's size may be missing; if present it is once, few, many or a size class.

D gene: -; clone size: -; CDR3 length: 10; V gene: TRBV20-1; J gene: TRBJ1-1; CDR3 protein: CSARLTEAFF; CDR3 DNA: TGCAGTGCTAGACTCACTGAAGCTTTCTTT
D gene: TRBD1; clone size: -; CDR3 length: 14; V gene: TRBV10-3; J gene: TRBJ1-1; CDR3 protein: CAISKDRADTEAFF; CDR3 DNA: TGTGCCATCAGTAAGGACAGGGCGGACACTGAAGCTTTCTTT
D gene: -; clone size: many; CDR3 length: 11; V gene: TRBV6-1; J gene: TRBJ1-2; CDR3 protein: CASSEAYGYTF; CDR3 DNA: TGTGCCAGCAGTGAAGCCTATGGCTACACCTTC
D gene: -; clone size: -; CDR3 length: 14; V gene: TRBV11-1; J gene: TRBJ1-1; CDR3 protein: CASSLPRQNTEAFF; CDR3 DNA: TGTGCCAGCAGCTTACCGAGACAGAACACTGAAGCTTTCTTT
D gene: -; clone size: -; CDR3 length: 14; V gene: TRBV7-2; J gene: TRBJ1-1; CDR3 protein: CASSLGGAGTEAFF; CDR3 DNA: TGTGCCAGCAGCTTAGGGGGCGCGGGGACTGAAGCTTTCTTT
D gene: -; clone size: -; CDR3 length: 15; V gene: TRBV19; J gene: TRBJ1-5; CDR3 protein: CASSIVESRYQPQHF; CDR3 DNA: TGTGCCAGTAGTATTGTAGAAAGTCGATATCAGCCCCAGCATTTT
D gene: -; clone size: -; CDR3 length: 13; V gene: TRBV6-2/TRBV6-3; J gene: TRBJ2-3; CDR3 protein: CASSYPGPDTQYF; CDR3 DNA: TGTGCCAGCAGTTACCCTGGGCCCGATACGCAGTATTTT
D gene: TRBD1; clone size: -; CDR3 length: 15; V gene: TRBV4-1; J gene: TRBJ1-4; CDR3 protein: CASSPRGQRNEKLFF; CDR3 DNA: TGCGCCAGCAGCCCAAGGGGGCAGAGAAATGAAAAACTGTTTTTT
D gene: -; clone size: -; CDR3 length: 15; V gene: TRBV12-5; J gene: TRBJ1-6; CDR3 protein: CASGSGQTVNSPLHF; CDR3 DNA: TGTGCTAGTGGTTCCGGACAGACCGTAAATTCGCCCCTCCACTTT
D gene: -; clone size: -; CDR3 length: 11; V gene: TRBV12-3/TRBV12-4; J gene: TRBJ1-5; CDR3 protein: CASSSNQPQHF; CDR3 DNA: TGTGCCAGCAGTTCCAATCAGCCCCAGCATTTT
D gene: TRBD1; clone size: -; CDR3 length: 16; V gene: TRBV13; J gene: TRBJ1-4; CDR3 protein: CASSSRDRERCEKLFF; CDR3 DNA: TGTGCCAGCAGCTCCCGGGACAGGGAGCGGTGTGAAAAACTGTTTTTT
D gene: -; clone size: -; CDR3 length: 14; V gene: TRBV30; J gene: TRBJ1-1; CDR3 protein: CALQAGKVNTEAFF; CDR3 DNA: TGTGCCCTACAGGCGGGGAAGGTGAACACTGAAGCTTTCTTT
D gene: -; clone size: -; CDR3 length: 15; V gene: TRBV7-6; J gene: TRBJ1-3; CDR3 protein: CASSLSGPSGNTIYF; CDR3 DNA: TGTGCCAGCAGCTTATCGGGGCCCTCTGGAAACACCATATATTTT
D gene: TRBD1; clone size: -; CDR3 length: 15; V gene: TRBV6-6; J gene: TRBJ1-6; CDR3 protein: CASRYGTGSNSPLHF; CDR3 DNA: TGTGCCAGCCGGTATGGGACAGGGTCCAATTCACCCCTCCACTTT
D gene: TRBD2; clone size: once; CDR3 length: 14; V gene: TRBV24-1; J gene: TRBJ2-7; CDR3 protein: CATSVGGEGYEQYF; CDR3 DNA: TGTGCCACCAGTGTGGGTGGGGAGGGGTACGAGCAGTACTTC